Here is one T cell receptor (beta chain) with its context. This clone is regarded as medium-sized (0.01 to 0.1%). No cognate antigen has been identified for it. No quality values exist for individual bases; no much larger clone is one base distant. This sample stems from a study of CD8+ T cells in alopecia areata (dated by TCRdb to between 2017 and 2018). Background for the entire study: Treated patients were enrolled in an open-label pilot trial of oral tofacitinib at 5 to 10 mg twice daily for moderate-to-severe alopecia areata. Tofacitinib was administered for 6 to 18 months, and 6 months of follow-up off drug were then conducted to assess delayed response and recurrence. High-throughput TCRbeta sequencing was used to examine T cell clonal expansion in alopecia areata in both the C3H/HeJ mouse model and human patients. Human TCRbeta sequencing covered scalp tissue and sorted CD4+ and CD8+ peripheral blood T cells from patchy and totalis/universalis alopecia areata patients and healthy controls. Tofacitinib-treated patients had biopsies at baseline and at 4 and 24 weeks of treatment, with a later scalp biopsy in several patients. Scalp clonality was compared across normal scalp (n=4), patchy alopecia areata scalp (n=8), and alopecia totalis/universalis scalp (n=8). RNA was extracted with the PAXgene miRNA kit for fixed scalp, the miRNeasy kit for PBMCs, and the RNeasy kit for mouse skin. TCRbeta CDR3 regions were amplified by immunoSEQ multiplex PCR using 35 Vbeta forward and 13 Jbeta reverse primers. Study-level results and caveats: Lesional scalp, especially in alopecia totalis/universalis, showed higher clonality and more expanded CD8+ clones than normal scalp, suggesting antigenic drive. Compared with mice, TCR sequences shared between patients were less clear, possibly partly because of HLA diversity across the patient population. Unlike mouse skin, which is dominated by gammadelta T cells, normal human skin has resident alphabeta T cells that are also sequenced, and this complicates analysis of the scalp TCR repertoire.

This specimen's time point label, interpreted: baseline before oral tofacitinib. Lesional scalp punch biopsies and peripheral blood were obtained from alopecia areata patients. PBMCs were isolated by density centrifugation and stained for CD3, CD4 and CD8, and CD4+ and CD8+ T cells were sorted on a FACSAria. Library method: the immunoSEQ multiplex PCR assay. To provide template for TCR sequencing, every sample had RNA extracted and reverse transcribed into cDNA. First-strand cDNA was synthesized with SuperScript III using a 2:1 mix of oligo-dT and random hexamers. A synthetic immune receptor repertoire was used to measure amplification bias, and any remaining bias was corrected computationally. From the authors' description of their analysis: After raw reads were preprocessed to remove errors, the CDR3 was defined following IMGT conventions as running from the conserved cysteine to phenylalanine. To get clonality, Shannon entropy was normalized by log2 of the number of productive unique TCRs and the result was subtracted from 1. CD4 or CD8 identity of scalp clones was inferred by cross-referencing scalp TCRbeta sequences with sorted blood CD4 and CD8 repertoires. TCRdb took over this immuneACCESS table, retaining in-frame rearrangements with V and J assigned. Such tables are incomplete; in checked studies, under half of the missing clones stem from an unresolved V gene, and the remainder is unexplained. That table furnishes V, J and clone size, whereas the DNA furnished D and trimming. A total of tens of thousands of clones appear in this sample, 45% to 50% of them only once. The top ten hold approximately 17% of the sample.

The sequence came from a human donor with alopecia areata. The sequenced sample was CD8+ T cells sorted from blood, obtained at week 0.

The CDR3 amino acid sequence is: CASSLLGRVNEQFF. The nucleotides are TGTGCCAGCAGTTTATTAGGCAGGGTCAATGAGCAGTTCTTC. Here the chain combines TRBV28 and TRBJ2-1; 5 matching bases give a weak D call of TRBD1. CDR3 length: 14 amino acids, cysteine to phenylalanine. Of the read, only the CDR3 DNA is kept; its 42 bases are in frame from base 1. Sequences MDHEN (CDR1) and SYDVKM (CDR2) are obtained from the germline V gene. V gives up 1 base and J gives up 6 bases, and the segment between their germline ends measures 10 bases.